A selection of T cell receptor beta chains follows, all from one sample in a study of T cell responses to AZD1222 COVID-19 vaccine. Method: immunoSEQ multiplex PCR; TCRdb's copy keeps in-frame clones and lacks some. The sample has roughly 13,000 clones; approximately 80% are singletons. The material was peripheral blood, obtained 28 days after the second AZD1222 dose. The receptors originated from an adult who received the AZD1222 COVID-19 vaccine. Both conserved end residues are part of each CDR3. The D gene is left open where the match is weak. Clone size appears in some rows only: once, few, many, or a class for an expanded clone.

V	size	D	J	DNA	CDR3
TRBV4-1	NA	NA	TRBJ1-2	TGCGCCAGCAGCCGTCGGTCCCAGGGGCGCCCTGGCTACACCTTC	CASSRRSQGRPGYTF
TRBV5-4	NA	NA	TRBJ1-5	TGTGCCAGCAGCTTGGATGGGTTGGGCCCCAATCAGCCCCAGCATTTT	CASSLDGLGPNQPQHF
TRBV6-2/TRBV6-3	NA	NA	TRBJ2-1	TGTGCCAGCAGCGACAGAGCCTCCTACAATGAGCAGTTCTTC	CASSDRASYNEQFF
TRBV6-6	once	TRBD1	TRBJ2-1	TGTGCCAGCAGACCGGGACAGGGTGGTGTTAATGAGCAGTTCTTC	CASRPGQGGVNEQFF
TRBV10-2	NA	TRBD2	TRBJ2-2	TGCGCCAGCAGAGGACTAGCAAGGTACACCGGGGAGCTGTTTTTT	CASRGLARYTGELFF
TRBV3-1/TRBV3-2	NA	NA	TRBJ2-3	TGTGCCAGCAGCAGCACAGATACGCAGTATTTT	CASSSTDTQYF
TRBV7-2	NA	NA	TRBJ1-2	TGTGCCAGCAGCTTAGGAATGGTCCACTATGGCTACACCTTC	CASSLGMVHYGYTF
TRBV6-2/TRBV6-3	NA	NA	TRBJ1-5	TGTGCCAGCAGTTTGGGACACATCAATCAGCCCCAGCATTTT	CASSLGHINQPQHF
TRBV15	NA	NA	TRBJ1-6	TGTGCCACCAGCAGAGAGAAGGCCGGTTCACCCCTCCACTTT	CATSREKAGSPLHF
TRBV7-2	once	TRBD1	TRBJ1-5	TGTGCCAGCAGTCAAACAGGGGATCAGCCCCAGCATTTT	CASSQTGDQPQHF
TRBV6-1	NA	NA	TRBJ1-1	TGTGCCAGCAGTGATAGTTTCCGGACCGGGAGTAACACTGAAGCTTTCTTT	CASSDSFRTGSNTEAFF
TRBV6-5	once	NA	TRBJ2-7	TGTGCCTCCGCCGAAGGGGGGACCCGCCACGAGCAGTACTTC	CASAEGGTRHEQYF
TRBV2	NA	NA	TRBJ2-7	TGTGCCAGCAGCACTCCCCCGCGGGGTAGCTCCTACGAGCAGTACTTC	CASSTPPRGSSYEQYF
TRBV3-1/TRBV3-2	NA	NA	TRBJ2-5	TGTGCCAGCAGCCAAGGAGCAGGCCAACTTACCCAGTACTTC	CASSQGAGQLTQYF
TRBV6-5	few	TRBD1	TRBJ2-7	TGTGCCAGCACCTTCCGGACAGGGGGCAACGAGCAGTACTTC	CASTFRTGGNEQYF
TRBV7-9	few	NA	TRBJ2-7	TGTGCCAGCAGCTTAGTTGGCAGGCCCTACGAGCAGTACTTC	CASSLVGRPYEQYF
TRBV5-1	NA	NA	TRBJ1-5	TGCGCCAGCAGCTTGGGCGACAGTCCTTATAGCAATCAGCCCCAGCATTTT	CASSLGDSPYSNQPQHF
TRBV5-4	NA	TRBD1	TRBJ1-3	TGTGCCAGCAGCTTCGGAGACAGGGGTATAAGAAACACCATATATTTT	CASSFGDRGIRNTIYF
TRBV25-1	NA	NA	TRBJ1-2	TGTGCCAGCGGAGTTGGTTATGGCTACACCTTC	CASGVGYGYTF
TRBV4-3	NA	NA	TRBJ2-7	TGCGCCAGCAGCCAAGAGTGGCTACCTCTAGGGGAGCAGTACTTC	CASSQEWLPLGEQYF
TRBV5-1	few	NA	TRBJ1-6	TGCGCCAGCAGCTCGGGCTGGGACTCGACTCATGGGCTCCACTTT	CASSSGWDSTHGLHF
TRBV9	NA	TRBD2	TRBJ2-5	TGTGCCAGCAGCGTAGGCGGGACTAGTGTGCGCGAGACCCAGTACTTC	CASSVGGTSVRETQYF
TRBV27	NA	TRBD1	TRBJ2-6	TGTGCCAGCAGGTCAGGGGGCACTGGGGCCAACGTCCTGACTTTC	CASRSGGTGANVLTF
TRBV6-5	NA	NA	TRBJ1-2	TGTGCCAGCAGCCGCCGATGGGGCTATGGCTACACCTTC	CASSRRWGYGYTF
TRBV5-1	NA	NA	TRBJ2-7	TGCGCCAGCAGCTCCGGACATGAGACCTACGAGCAGTACTTC	CASSSGHETYEQYF
TRBV9	NA	NA	TRBJ2-1	TGTGCCAGCAGCCCAATCTCCTACAATGAGCAGTTCTTC	CASSPISYNEQFF
TRBV3-1/TRBV3-2	NA	NA	TRBJ1-1	TGTGCCAGCAGCCAAGTGGGGGCGAACACTGAAGCTTTCTTT	CASSQVGANTEAFF
TRBV20-1	once	TRBD1	TRBJ2-6	TGCAGTGCTAGTTCACAGGGGGCTGGGGCCAACGTCCTGACTTTC	CSASSQGAGANVLTF
TRBV19	NA	NA	TRBJ2-6	TGTGCCACCGCCCGGGGTATAAATACTGGGGCCAACGTCCTGACTTTC	CATARGINTGANVLTF
TRBV3-1/TRBV3-2	once	NA	TRBJ2-1	TGTGCCAGTAGCTTCAATGCGTGTGGGTACTACAATGAGCAGTTCTTC	CASSFNACGYYNEQFF
TRBV19	once	NA	TRBJ2-7	TGTGCCAGTAGGGGAGGGGGTCGCTACGAGCAGTACTTC	CASRGGGRYEQYF
TRBV4-1	few	NA	TRBJ1-5	TGCGCCAGCAGCCAAGATCTCCTCTCCGGCAGGGGATTGTATCAGCCCCAGCATTTT	CASSQDLLSGRGLYQPQHF
TRBV2	NA	NA	TRBJ2-3	TGTGCCAGCAGTACTGGGGCCAACCCTGGCACAGATACGCAGTATTTT	CASSTGANPGTDTQYF
TRBV6-4	NA	TRBD1	TRBJ1-1	TGTGCCAGCAGTGAAGCGAAACTGACAGGGGAAGCTTTCTTT	CASSEAKLTGEAFF
TRBV6-5	NA	NA	TRBJ1-2	TGTGCCAGCAGCAGATTAGGGAATGATGGCTACACCTTC	CASSRLGNDGYTF
TRBV28	NA	NA	TRBJ2-1	TGTGCCAGCAGTTTGGACGGCTACAATGAGCAGTTCTTC	CASSLDGYNEQFF
TRBV5-1	NA	TRBD2	TRBJ2-7	TGCGCCAGCAGCACCGGGACTAGTAACTACGAGCAGTACTTC	CASSTGTSNYEQYF
TRBV19	NA	TRBD1	TRBJ1-3	TGTGCCAGTAGTATTTCGTTTGGGACAGGGGGCTTCGGAAACACCATATATTTT	CASSISFGTGGFGNTIYF
TRBV7-7	NA	NA	TRBJ2-7	TGTGCCAGCAGCAAATTCTACGGGGCAGCCTACGAGCAGTACTTC	CASSKFYGAAYEQYF
TRBV20-1	NA	NA	TRBJ1-2	TGCAGTGCTACAGGGGTGAATGGCTACACCTTC	CSATGVNGYTF
TRBV28	NA	NA	TRBJ1-2	TGTGCCAGCAGGCAAACCGGGACCTTCTATGGCTACACCTTC	CASRQTGTFYGYTF
TRBV27	NA	NA	TRBJ2-7	TGTGCCAGCAGTTTGGTGGGGGGTAGGTACGAGCAGTACTTC	CASSLVGGRYEQYF